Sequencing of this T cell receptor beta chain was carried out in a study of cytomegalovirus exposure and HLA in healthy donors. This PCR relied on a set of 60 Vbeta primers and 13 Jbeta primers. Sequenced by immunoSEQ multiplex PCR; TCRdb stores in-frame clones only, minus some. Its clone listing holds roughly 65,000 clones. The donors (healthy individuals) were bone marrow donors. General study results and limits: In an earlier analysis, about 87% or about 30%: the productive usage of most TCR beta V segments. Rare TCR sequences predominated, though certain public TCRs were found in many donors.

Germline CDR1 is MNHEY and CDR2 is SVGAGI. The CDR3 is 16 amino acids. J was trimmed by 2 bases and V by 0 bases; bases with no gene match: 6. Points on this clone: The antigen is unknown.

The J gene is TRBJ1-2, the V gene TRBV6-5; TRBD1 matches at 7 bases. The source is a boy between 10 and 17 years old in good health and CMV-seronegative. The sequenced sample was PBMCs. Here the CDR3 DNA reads TGTGCCAGCAGTTACTCGATCGCGACAGGGAACTATGGCTACACCTTC. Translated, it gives CASSYSIATGNYGYTF.